This TCR beta chain came from a study of early T cells in non-severe SARS-CoV-2 infection. The CDR3 is made up of 14 amino acids. The V and J ends lost 4 bases and 7 bases, in that order; junction bases with no gene match: 7. Germline V CDR1 and CDR2: MDHEN, SYDVKM. TCRdb fed the 5' RACE reads into MiXCR, producing one record per CDR3 protein. The table records around 77,000 distinct CDR3 sequences, 5% of them present only once. This TCR was sampled from an adult who was a healthcare worker with PCR-confirmed SARS-CoV-2 infection or an uninfected control (not recorded which). The chain is built from TRBV28 and TRBJ2-7; 10 positions match TRBD1. The sequenced sample was whole blood, obtained at baseline. The CDR3 sequence: CASSSGQGGGEQYF. CDR3 nucleotides: TGTGCCAGCAGTTCCGGACAGGGGGGTGGAGAGCAGTACTTC.